Described below is a single T cell receptor (beta chain) sequence and its context. Its antigen is not identified. Germline loops: CDR1 DFQATT, CDR2 SNEGSKA (reference sequence). With V trimmed by 3 bases and J by 7 bases, 18 bases remained unmatched. This CDR3 comprises 18 residues. The entry originates in a study of T cell responses to AZD1222 COVID-19 vaccine. Profiled with immunoSEQ multiplex PCR; TCRdb holds only in-frame clones, not every one. The top ten clones hold roughly 8.7% of a sample with some 150,000 clones, approximately 85% of them seen once. Study-wide points: Breadth and depth of Spike-specific TCRs rose after two AZD1222 doses. Seropositive AZD1222 recipients at baseline numbered only five or six. Donors in the cohort were predominantly white British and more often female, and clonal diversity was possibly underestimated. Nearly half of spike-specific TCRs reportedly target unmutated variant regions.

Here the sequenced sample was peripheral blood, taken 28 days after the second dose of the MenACWY control vaccine. The V gene is TRBV20-1, the J gene TRBJ2-1; TRBD2 aligns across 10 bases. The receptor was isolated from an adult who received the MenACWY meningococcal vaccine as a control. The CDR3, as DNA: TGCAGTGCTAGTAGGTATCTCTTCGGGGGACTAGCGTCTAATGAGCAGTTCTTC. This codes for CSASRYLFGGLASNEQFF.